The T cell receptor beta chain described here comes from a study of patients with pleural tuberculosis. TCRdb reanalysed the reads using MiXCR and keeps one entry per CDR3 protein. Of approximately 50,000 distinct CDR3 sequences listed, 6% to 8% are singletons. In germline, CDR1 is SNHLY, CDR2 FYNNEI. V was cut by 6 bases and J by 5 bases, with 13 bases left in between. This CDR3 contains 13 residues. This clonotype was seen repeatedly, ten times or more. V usage is TRBV2 and J usage is TRBJ1-1; possible D gene TRBD1, 5 bases. The clonotype originates from a human donor with pleural tuberculosis. The CDR3 here is CASRSGLSTEAFF. CDR3 bases: TGTGCCAGCAGATCAGGGTTAAGTACTGAAGCTTTCTTT.